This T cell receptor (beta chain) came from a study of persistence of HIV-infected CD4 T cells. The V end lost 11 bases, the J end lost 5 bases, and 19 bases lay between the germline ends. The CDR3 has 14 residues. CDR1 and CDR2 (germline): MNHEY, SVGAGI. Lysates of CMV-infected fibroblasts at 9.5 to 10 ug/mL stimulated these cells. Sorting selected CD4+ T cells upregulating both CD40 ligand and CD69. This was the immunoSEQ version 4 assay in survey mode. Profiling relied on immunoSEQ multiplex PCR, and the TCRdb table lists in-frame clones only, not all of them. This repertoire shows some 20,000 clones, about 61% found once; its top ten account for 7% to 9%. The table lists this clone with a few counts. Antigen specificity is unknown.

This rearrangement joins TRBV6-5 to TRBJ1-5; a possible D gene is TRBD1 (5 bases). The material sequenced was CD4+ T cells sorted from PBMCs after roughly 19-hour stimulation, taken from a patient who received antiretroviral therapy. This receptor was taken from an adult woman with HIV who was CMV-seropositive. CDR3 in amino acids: CAARSPGEDQPQHF. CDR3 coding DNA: TGTGCCGCCCGGTCCCCGGGGGAGGATCAGCCCCAGCATTTT.